This T cell receptor (beta chain) was recorded in a study of blood T cell repertoires in COVID-19. This clone was seen at least ten times. Deletions cut 7 bases from V and 0 bases from J, with 4 bases between. The CDR3 covers 12 residues. The germline V gene encodes CDR1 MDHEN and CDR2 SYDVKM. The protocol was immunoSEQ multiplex PCR, while the TCRdb copy is restricted to in-frame clones and leaves out a portion. Of about 290,000 clones in the sample, roughly 80% were seen once. The chain is built from TRBV28 and TRBJ1-3; no reliable D call. This clonotype was obtained from a woman between 50 and 59 years old with active or convalescent COVID-19. Sequencing used peripheral blood. The CDR3 sequence: CASTLSGNTIYF. CDR3 sequence (DNA): TGTGCCAGCACCCTCTCTGGAAACACCATATATTTT.